This TCR beta chain was profiled in a study of T cell responses to AZD1222 COVID-19 vaccine. Study information: Second-dose intervals near 4 or 12 weeks were combined.

Here immunoSEQ multiplex PCR was the method, and the copy in TCRdb shows in-frame clones only, minus some. Here the sample spans around 200,000 clones, 70% to 90% being singletons. The sequence derives from an adult in good health. Sequencing was performed on peripheral blood, taken on day 0 of AZD1222 vaccination.

The CDR3 nucleotides are TGTGCCAGCAGCGGCCACGGGACAGTCGCCCACAATGAGCAGTTCTTC. This gives the protein CASSGHGTVAHNEQFF. The genes are TRBV9 and TRBJ2-1; 7 positions match TRBD1. Germline values: CDR1 SGDLS, CDR2 YYNGEE. Germline trimming cut 3 bases from V and 5 bases from J; bases unmatched to any gene: 11. The CDR3 totals 16 residues.